Following are 18 T cell receptor beta chains from one sample sequenced in a study of beta chain features in type 1 diabetes. Study-level points and caveats: There was a moderate but significant shortening of TCRB CDR3s in all four CD4+ subsets of Type 1 diabetes patients.

No cognate antigen is known for these TCRs. As every portion of the isolated RNA was reverse transcribed, the sequencing read expressed TCRB transcripts. Produced via immunoSEQ multiplex PCR; TCRdb's table is partial and in-frame only. The sample has around 690,000 clones, roughly 12% seen once. The sequenced material came from naive CD4+ T cells from blood. All receptors come from a young man with type 1 diabetes.

This clone appeared a few times. The chain is built from TRBV29-1 and TRBJ1-1; the D gene is possibly TRBD1 (6 bases). The germline V gene has CDR1 SQVTM and CDR2 ANQGSEA. The CDR3 is made up of 16 amino acids. V was cut by 4 bases and J by 1 base, with 19 bases left in between. CDR3 nucleotides: TGCAGCGTTGTTCAATTTGGGGGCAGGGGGAACACTGAAGCTTTCTTT. Its protein is CSVVQFGGRGNTEAFF.

The chain carries TRBV14 and TRBJ2-1, with a tentative D call TRBD1 (5 bases). The germline CDR1 and CDR2 sequences are SGHDN and FVKESK. V was trimmed by 4 bases and J by 5 bases, leaving 15 bases between them. CDR3 length: 15 amino acids. The CDR3 DNA sequence: TGTGCCAGCAGCCGAAGGCAGGGCGTCAACAATGAGCAGTTCTTC. It translates to CASSRRQGVNNEQFF.

The chain combines TRBV7-2 with TRBJ2-1, with D possibly TRBD2 on 6 matching bases. This CDR3 contains 16 residues. In germline, CDR1 is SGHTA, CDR2 FQGNSA. Trimming removed 5 bases at V and 3 bases at J, with 17 bases between. The CDR3 coding sequence is TGTGCCAGCAGCACCCAATCGGGGGTACGCTACAATGAGCAGTTCTTC. As protein: CASSTQSGVRYNEQFF.

The sample holds a few counts of this clone. This sequence joins TRBV15 and TRBJ1-5; D gene uncertain. V gave up 3 bases and J gave up 1 base, with 13 bases separating them. From germline, CDR1 is LNHNV and CDR2 YYDKDF (reference sequence). CDR3 length: 16 amino acids. DNA of the CDR3: TGTGCCACCAGCAGTTCTGGCCTGTGGAGCAATCAGCCCCAGCATTTT. As protein: CATSSSGLWSNQPQHF.

This clone came up a few times. This chain uses TRBV7-2 with TRBJ1-2; tentatively, D is TRBD1 (5 bases). Germline CDR1 and CDR2: SGHTA and FQGNSA. There are 15 residues in the CDR3. Trimming stripped 1 base from V and 1 base from J, with 10 bases between. The CDR3 DNA follows: TGTGCCAGCAGCTTAGTCGACAGACTTAACTATGGCTACACCTTC. Protein: CASSLVDRLNYGYTF.

This clone turned up a few times. V and J are TRBV12-5 and TRBJ2-3; TRBD2 matches 9 bases. From germline, CDR1 is LGHNT and CDR2 FRNRAP. This CDR3 comprises 16 residues. Unmatched junction bases numbered 4, after V lost 1 base and J lost 2 bases. CDR3 sequence (DNA): TGTGCTAGTGGTTTGGGGCTAGCGGGGACCACAGATACGCAGTATTTT. It encodes CASGLGLAGTTDTQYF.

The table lists this clone with a few counts. The J gene is TRBJ1-6, the V gene TRBV7-9; no definite D call. Trimming removed 7 bases from V and 7 bases from J, with 8 bases in between. The CDR3 extends over 12 amino acids. The germline CDR1 and CDR2 sequences are SEHNR and FQNEAQ (reference sequence). CDR3 region: CASTSGNSPLHF. The CDR3 DNA follows: TGTGCCAGCACTTCGGGGAATTCACCCCTCCACTTT.

The table lists this clone with a few counts. Additional DNA sequences in this sample encode the identical CDR3. The rearrangement uses TRBV11-2 and TRBJ1-2, with a tentative D call TRBD1 (5 bases). This CDR3 comprises 13 residues. The V and J ends lost 5 bases and 1 base respectively, with 8 bases between them. In germline, CDR1 is SGHAT, CDR2 FQNNGV. CDR3 region: CASSTGVNYGYTF. In nucleotides, the CDR3 is TGTGCCAGCAGCACAGGAGTTAACTATGGCTACACCTTC.

In this sample, this clone turned up a few times. The rearrangement uses TRBV19 and TRBJ1-5; D may be TRBD1 (5 bases). This CDR3 is built from 16 residues. Per the germline V gene, CDR1 is LNHDA and CDR2 is SQIVND (reference sequence). Trimming stripped 5 bases from V and 1 base from J, with 15 bases between. The CDR3 DNA is TGTGCCAGTAGTCAACGACAGTTCCGGAGCAATCAGCCCCAGCATTTT. This gives the protein CASSQRQFRSNQPQHF.

This clone was counted between two and nine times. This chain joins TRBV7-9 and TRBJ1-2; 8 bases map to TRBD1. Germline V gene data show CDR1 as SEHNR and CDR2 as FQNEAQ (reference sequence). The V gene end was trimmed by 5 bases and the J gene end by 1 base; junction bases not matched to a gene: 9. This CDR3 contains 16 residues. The CDR3: CASSLDRAQDNYGYTF. The DNA for the CDR3 is TGTGCCAGCAGCCTGGACAGGGCGCAAGATAACTATGGCTACACCTTC.

The chain employs TRBV27 and TRBJ1-2; 7 bases fit TRBD1. The CDR3 is made up of 14 amino acids. The germline CDR1 and CDR2 sequences are MNHEY and SMNVEV (reference sequence). With V trimmed by 6 bases and J by 3 bases, 7 bases remained unmatched. The CDR3 loop is CASSMTGRDYGYTF. For the CDR3, the DNA is TGTGCCAGCAGCATGACAGGGCGAGACTATGGCTACACCTTC.

The J gene is TRBJ1-6, the V gene TRBV7-2; 10 bases are a match to TRBD1. The V and J ends lost 5 bases and 7 bases, in that order; junction bases with no gene match: 5. The CDR3 is 15 amino acids. From germline, CDR1 is SGHTA and CDR2 FQGNSA. Here the CDR3 reads CASSPRQGANSPLHF. The CDR3 coding sequence is TGTGCCAGCAGCCCTCGACAGGGGGCAAATTCACCCCTCCACTTT. Using reference TRBV7-2 and TRBJ1-6 for the parts outside the CDR3, the full variable domain is GAGVSQSPSNKVTEKGKDVELRCDPISGHTALYWYRQSLGQGLEFLIYFQGNSAPDKSGLPSDRFSAERTGGSVSTLTIQRTQQEDSAVYLCASSPRQGANSPLHFGNGTRLTVT.

The chain employs TRBV6-4 and TRBJ2-1, with TRBD2 identical over 7 bases. The junction had 9 bases not matched to a gene; V was cut back by 9 bases and J by 7 bases. The CDR3 runs to 13 residues. Per germline, CDR1 MRHNA and CDR2 SNTAGT. CDR3 in DNA: TGTGCCAGTATTAGGGACTATCTGAATGAGCAGTTCTTC. It encodes CASIRDYLNEQFF.

V and J are TRBV29-1 and TRBJ2-3, with a possible D match to TRBD1 (6 bases). Germline CDR1 reads SQVTM; CDR2 reads ANQGSEA. V was trimmed by 3 bases and J by 3 bases, leaving 19 bases between them. This CDR3 has 16 residues. The CDR3: CSVDLSGQGRTDTQYF. The CDR3 DNA reads as TGCAGCGTTGACCTTTCGGGGCAGGGGCGGACAGATACGCAGTATTTT.

There are a few counts of this clone. Other nucleotide sequences in the sample specify the same CDR3. The V and J genes are TRBV30 and TRBJ1-6, with D perhaps matching TRBD1 (5 bases). V lost 2 bases to trimming and J lost 0 bases, with 8 bases between them. This CDR3 contains 15 residues. Per germline, CDR1 GTSNPN and CDR2 SVGIG (reference sequence). The CDR3 bases are TGTGCCTGGAGTAAGGGGAGCTCCTATAATTCACCCCTCCACTTT. Protein sequence: CAWSKGSSYNSPLHF.

The chain combines TRBV6-5 with TRBJ1-2, with D hard to call. Germline V gene data show CDR1 as MNHEY and CDR2 as SVGAGI. The V end lost 2 bases, the J end lost 2 bases, and 9 bases lay between the germline ends. There are 14 residues in the CDR3. CDR3 protein: CASSYGPQNYGYTF. The CDR3 DNA is TGTGCCAGCAGTTACGGCCCGCAGAACTATGGCTACACCTTC.

The V and J genes are TRBV7-9 and TRBJ1-1, with 9 bases that match TRBD1. CDR1 is SEHNR and CDR2 is FQNEAQ in the germline V gene (reference sequence). This CDR3 has 15 residues. V trimming: 4 bases; J trimming: 3 bases; junction bases outside the gene matches: 6. In DNA form, the CDR3 reads TGTGCCAGCAGCTCACAGGGGGCGAGTGACACTGAAGCTTTCTTT. The encoded protein is CASSSQGASDTEAFF. Full variable domain (remainder filled in from reference TRBV7-9 and TRBJ1-1): DTGVSQNPRHKITKRGQNVTFRCDPISEHNRLYWYRQTLGQGPEFLTYFQNEAQLEKSRLLSDRFSAERPKGSFSTLEIQRTEQGDSAMYLCASSSQGASDTEAFFGQGTRLTVV.

The V call is TRBV6-6, the J call TRBJ2-1; D perhaps matches TRBD2 (5 bases). The V end was cut by 0 bases, the J end by 10 bases, with 7 bases between. The CDR3 is made up of 12 amino acids. The germline CDR1 and CDR2 sequences are MNHNY and SVGAGI (reference sequence). The CDR3 here is CASSYSTGEQFF. DNA of the CDR3: TGTGCCAGCAGTTACTCGACGGGGGAGCAGTTCTTC.